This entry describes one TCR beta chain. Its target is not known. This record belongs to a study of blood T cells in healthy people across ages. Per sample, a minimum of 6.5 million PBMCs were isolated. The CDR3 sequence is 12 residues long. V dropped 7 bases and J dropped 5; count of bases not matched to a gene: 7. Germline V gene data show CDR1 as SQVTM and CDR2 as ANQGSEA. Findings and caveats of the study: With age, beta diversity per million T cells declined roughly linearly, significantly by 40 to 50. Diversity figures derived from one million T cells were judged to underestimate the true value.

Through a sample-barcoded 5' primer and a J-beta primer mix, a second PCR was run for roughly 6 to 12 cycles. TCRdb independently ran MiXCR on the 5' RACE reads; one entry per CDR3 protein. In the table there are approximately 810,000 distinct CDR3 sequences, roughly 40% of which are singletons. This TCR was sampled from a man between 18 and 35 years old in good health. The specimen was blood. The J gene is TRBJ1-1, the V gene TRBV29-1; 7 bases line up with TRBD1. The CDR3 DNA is TGCAGCGCCAGGTCAGGGGGGACTGAAGCTTTCTTT. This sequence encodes CSARSGGTEAFF.